What follows are 27 T cell receptor beta chains derived from one specimen sequenced in a study of cytomegalovirus exposure and HLA in healthy donors (TCRdb year 2017). Library method: the immunoSEQ multiplex PCR assay. For the multiplex PCR, a mixture combining 60 forward primers for TCR Vbeta segments and 13 reverse primers for TCR Jbeta segments was used. TCRdb took over this immuneACCESS table, retaining in-frame rearrangements with V and J assigned. Such tables are incomplete; in checked studies, under half of the missing clones stem from an unresolved V gene, and the remainder is unexplained. A total of approximately 150,000 clones appear in this sample, roughly four fifths of them only once. 4% to 5% of the sample rests with the top ten. The specimen sequenced was PBMCs. These receptors were collected from a woman between 18 and 30 years old in good health and CMV-seropositive.

The chain uses TRBV4-3 and TRBJ2-3, with 8 bases aligning to TRBD2. Germline CDR1 is LGHNA and CDR2 is YSLEER. The junction had 14 bases not matched to a gene; V was cut back by 4 bases and J by 5 bases. The CDR3 covers 17 residues. CDR3 amino acids: CASSPRGSGGELDTQYF. CDR3 DNA: TGCGCCAGCAGCCCGAGGGGAAGCGGGGGCGAGCTAGATACGCAGTATTTT.

The chain is built from TRBV7-9 and TRBJ2-2; D might be TRBD2 (5 bases). Per germline, CDR1 SEHNR and CDR2 FQNEAQ (reference sequence). This CDR3 has 12 amino acids. V was pared by 5 bases and J by 7 bases, with 8 bases between. Here the CDR3 reads CASSIGGGELFF. Here the CDR3 DNA reads TGTGCCAGCAGCATTGGAGGCGGGGAGCTGTTTTTT.

The table lists this clone with a few counts. The rearrangement links TRBV27 to TRBJ2-1; TRBD1 matches 12 bases. V dropped 8 bases and J dropped 12; count of bases not matched to a gene: 5. This CDR3 has 12 amino acids. The germline CDR1 and CDR2 sequences are MNHEY and SMNVEV (reference sequence). The CDR3 here is CASQGQGALQFF. CDR3 bases: TGTGCCAGCCAGGGACAGGGGGCTTTGCAGTTCTTC.

The chain joins TRBV5-1 to TRBJ2-7, with 7 bases fitting TRBD2. V was pared by 0 bases and J by 4 bases, with 4 bases of the junction left unmatched. The CDR3 runs to 14 residues. Per germline, CDR1 SGHRS and CDR2 YFSETQ. This chain's CDR3 is CASSLGGGKYEQYF. The CDR3 DNA is TGCGCCAGCAGCTTGGGGGGGGGAAAGTACGAGCAGTACTTC. The whole variable domain, filled in from reference TRBV5-1 and TRBJ2-7, reads KAGVTQTPRYLIKTRGQQVTLSCSPISGHRSVSWYQQTPGQGLQFLFEYFSETQRNKGNFPGRFSGRQFSNSRSEMNVSTLELGDSALYLCASSLGGGKYEQYFGPGTRLTVT.

In this sample, this clone turned up once. The V and J genes are TRBV6-6 and TRBJ1-5; TRBD1 matches 10 bases. CDR3 length equals 16 residues. Germline trimming cut 5 bases from V and 4 bases from J; bases unmatched to any gene: 8. Germline CDR1 reads MNHNY; CDR2 reads SVGAGI (reference sequence). The CDR3, as DNA: TGTGCCAGCAGTACACAACGACAGGGGGCTAATCAGCCCCAGCATTTT. This translates into CASSTQRQGANQPQHF.

The J gene is TRBJ2-2, the V gene TRBV11-2; a weak D match, TRBD1 (5 bases). This CDR3 region has 16 residues. The V gene lost 5 bases and the J gene lost 1 base, with 14 bases spanning the gap. Germline V gives CDR1 SGHAT, CDR2 FQNNGV. The CDR3 protein is CASSKGSGLNTGELFF. The CDR3 region has the DNA TGTGCCAGCAGCAAGGGGTCGGGTCTGAACACCGGGGAGCTGTTTTTT.

The chain employs TRBV7-9 and TRBJ2-1; perhaps TRBD1 as D (5 bases). There are 14 residues in the CDR3. Trimming removed 7 bases at V and 7 bases at J, with 17 bases between. Germline V gene data show CDR1 as SEHNR and CDR2 as FQNEAQ (reference sequence). The DNA for the CDR3 is TGTGCCAGCACTACCCTGGGGCTAATTAATGAGCAGTTCTTC. Amino acids: CASTTLGLINEQFF.

This clone is a singleton in its sample. The rearrangement joins TRBV4-3 to TRBJ1-2; no reliable D call. This CDR3 region has 14 residues. The ends were cut back, 0 bases at V and 6 bases at J, with 11 bases in the middle. CDR1 and CDR2 (germline): LGHNA, YSLEER. The DNA of the CDR3 is TGCGCCAGCAGCCAAGAGAGGCAGCTCAATGGCTACACCTTC. Encoded protein: CASSQERQLNGYTF.

J is TRBJ2-5 and V is TRBV13, with 9 bases that match TRBD2. With V trimmed by 3 bases and J by 5 bases, 7 bases remained unmatched. The germline CDR1 and CDR2 sequences are PRHDT and FYEKMQ (reference sequence). The CDR3 is made up of 15 amino acids. CDR3 sequence (DNA): TGTGCCAGCAGCTTCCCTGCGGGGGGGCGGGAGACCCAGTACTTC. Translating it yields CASSFPAGGRETQYF.

This CDR3 is CASSLGQSDAEAFF. DNA of the CDR3: TGTGCCAGCAGTTTAGGACAGTCGGACGCTGAAGCTTTCTTT. The chain is built from TRBV27 and TRBJ1-1; a possible D gene is TRBD1 (6 bases). Per germline, CDR1 MNHEY and CDR2 SMNVEV (reference sequence). V was clipped by 2 bases and J by 6 bases, with 13 bases between them. The CDR3 has 14 amino acids.

The J gene is TRBJ2-7, the V gene TRBV7-8; 8 bases agree with TRBD1. The germline CDR1 and CDR2 sequences are SGHVS and FQNEAQ. V lost 7 bases, J lost 6 bases, and 8 bases stayed unmatched. The CDR3 is 13 amino acids. The CDR3 spells CASNGQGRTEQYF. DNA for the CDR3: TGTGCCAGCAACGGACAGGGTCGGACCGAGCAGTACTTC. The full variable domain, completed using reference TRBV7-8 and TRBJ2-7, is GAGVSQSPRYKVAKRGQDVALRCDPISGHVSLFWYQQALGQGPEFLTYFQNEAQLDKSGLPSDRFFAERPEGSVSTLKIQRTQQEDSAVYLCASNGQGRTEQYFGPGTRLTVT.

This clone was seen a few times. V gene TRBV5-1 combines with J gene TRBJ2-3, with a possible D match to TRBD2 (5 bases). There are 15 residues in the CDR3. CDR1 is SGHRS and CDR2 is YFSETQ in the germline V gene. Trimming left V 3 bases short and J 7 bases short, with 18 bases between. CDR3 nucleotide sequence: TGCGCCAGCAGCTATCTTGGACCGGAGGTGAATACGCAGTATTTT. Translated: CASSYLGPEVNTQYF. Complete variable domain (other parts from reference TRBV5-1 and TRBJ2-3): KAGVTQTPRYLIKTRGQQVTLSCSPISGHRSVSWYQQTPGQGLQFLFEYFSETQRNKGNFPGRFSGRQFSNSRSEMNVSTLELGDSALYLCASSYLGPEVNTQYFGPGTRLTVL.

This chain uses TRBV7-9 with TRBJ2-6; 9 bases are shared with TRBD1. CDR1 is SEHNR and CDR2 is FQNEAQ in the germline V gene (reference sequence). Trimming removed 1 base from V and 3 bases from J; junction bases left unmatched: 10. CDR3 length: 19 amino acids. CDR3 region: CASSLVGTGLVDGANVLTF. The CDR3 nucleotides are TGTGCCAGCAGCTTAGTTGGGACAGGGCTCGTCGATGGGGCCAACGTCCTGACTTTC.

V and J are TRBV2 and TRBJ1-5, with D unclear. Germline CDR1 reads SNHLY; CDR2 reads FYNNEI. Trimming took 6 bases from V and 7 from J, leaving 16 bases between them. There are 14 residues in the CDR3. The CDR3 reads CASSGNKVIQPQHF. In DNA, the CDR3 is TGTGCCAGCAGCGGGAATAAGGTTATCCAGCCCCAGCATTTT.

The chain couples TRBV28 to TRBJ1-1; 7 positions match TRBD1. CDR1 and CDR2 from the germline V gene are MDHEN and SYDVKM. The CDR3 has 14 amino acids. Losses at the gene ends were 6 bases for V and 5 bases for J; bases not matched to a gene: 9. The DNA for the CDR3 is TGTGCCAGCAGGCAGGGGGGTGAGCAGACTGAAGCTTTCTTT. This gives the protein CASRQGGEQTEAFF.

This chain connects TRBV7-9 to TRBJ1-6; 9 bases agree with TRBD1. V lost 5 bases to trimming and J lost 10 bases; unmatched junction nucleotides: 9. There are 15 residues in the CDR3. The germline V gene encodes CDR1 SEHNR and CDR2 FQNEAQ (reference sequence). CDR3: CASSQDRGTVSPLHF. For the CDR3, the DNA is TGTGCCAGCAGCCAGGACAGGGGCACGGTGTCACCCCTCCACTTT.

This clone was recorded a few times. The rearrangement links TRBV30 to TRBJ1-2; D gene unclear. CDR3 size: 12 residues. Per germline, CDR1 GTSNPN and CDR2 SVGIG (reference sequence). Trimming removed 5 bases from V and 8 bases from J, with 15 bases in between. Written as DNA, the CDR3 is TGTGCCTGGGGCCTAAAGACCGGGGGCTACACCTTC. Translating it yields CAWGLKTGGYTF.

V gene TRBV4-1 combines with J gene TRBJ1-6; D gene ambiguous. The length of the CDR3 is 18 residues. V lost 4 bases to trimming and J lost 0 bases, with 16 bases between them. CDR1 and CDR2 from the germline V gene are MGHRA and YSYEKL. CDR3 in amino acids: CASSPGLVISSYNSPLHF. The CDR3 DNA reads TGCGCCAGCAGCCCGGGTCTCGTAATTAGCTCCTATAATTCACCCCTCCACTTT.

This chain uses TRBV7-8 with TRBJ1-1, with TRBD1 matching over 7 bases. The CDR3 consists of 18 residues. CDR1 is SGHVS and CDR2 is FQNEAQ in the germline V gene. V lost 2 bases, J lost 4 bases, and 16 bases stayed unmatched. CDR3 bases: TGTGCCAGCAGCTTATTGAGGGTAGACAGGGTCGGTCGCACTGAAGCTTTCTTT. Its translation is CASSLLRVDRVGRTEAFF.

V gene TRBV29-1 combines with J gene TRBJ2-7; 8 bases match TRBD2. The CDR3 is 13 residues long. Trimming took 6 bases from V and 5 from J; bases not matched to a gene: 9. Per germline, CDR1 SQVTM and CDR2 ANQGSEA. CDR3 nucleotide sequence: TGCAGCGTCGGTGTCGGGGGGGACAACGAGCAGTACTTC. Its translation is CSVGVGGDNEQYF.

This clone was counted a few times. The chain uses TRBV15 and TRBJ2-1; 9 nucleotides match TRBD2. From germline, CDR1 is LNHNV and CDR2 YYDKDF (reference sequence). The CDR3 has 17 residues. The V and J ends lost 2 bases and 0 bases, in that order; junction bases with no gene match: 5. The CDR3 DNA reads TGTGCCACCAGCAGATTTCTAGCGGGGAACTCCTACAATGAGCAGTTCTTC. It is translated as CATSRFLAGNSYNEQFF.

This rearrangement joins TRBV9 to TRBJ2-2; maybe TRBD2 (6 bases). This CDR3 is built from 16 residues. Germline V gene sequence: CDR1 SGDLS, CDR2 YYNGEE. V was cut by 4 bases and J by 1 base, with 14 bases left in between. CDR3 residues: CASSSWTTVNTGELFF. For the CDR3, the DNA is TGTGCCAGCAGCTCTTGGACTACCGTGAACACCGGGGAGCTGTTTTTT.

The CDR3 loop reads CASSLALCRTGELFF. The CDR3 DNA follows: TGCGCCAGCAGCCTAGCCTTGTGTAGAACCGGGGAGCTGTTTTTT. The V gene is TRBV10-1, the J gene TRBJ2-2; D is perhaps TRBD2 (5 bases). V lost 6 bases and J 5 bases, leaving 16 bases between the germline ends. In germline, CDR1 is WNHNN, CDR2 SYGVQD (reference sequence). This CDR3 comprises 15 residues.

There are a few counts of this clone. V is TRBV21-1 and J is TRBJ1-1; the table names TRBD1, a call not compared with the DNA. TRBV21-1 is termed a pseudogene. CDR3 size: 17 residues. CDR3 protein: CASNTGTGGDMNTEAFF. CDR3 nucleotide sequence: TGTGCCAGCAACACCGGGACAGGGGGTGACATGAACACTGAAGCTTTCTTT.

V is TRBV6-1 and J is TRBJ2-1; the match to TRBD2 covers 12 bases. The CDR3 is 18 residues long. CDR1 is MNHNS and CDR2 is SASEGT in the germline V gene. Trimming removed 4 bases from V and 1 base from J; junction bases left unmatched: 8. The CDR3 DNA sequence: TGTGCCAGCAGTGGGAGGCTAGCGGGGGGGAAATCCTACAATGAGCAGTTCTTC. This translates into CASSGRLAGGKSYNEQFF.

The chain joins TRBV21-1 to TRBJ2-7; TRBD1 is taken as the D call from the table, unchecked against the DNA. TRBV21-1 is classified as a pseudogene. CDR3 length: 13 residues. The CDR3 here is CASSVLQGREQYF. DNA for the CDR3: TGTGCCAGCAGCGTCTTACAGGGTCGCGAGCAGTACTTC.

Written as DNA, the CDR3 is TGCGCCAGCAGCTCATCCGGGACAACGAACACTGAAGCTTTCTTT. This encodes CASSSSGTTNTEAFF. The chain joins TRBV5-1 to TRBJ1-1; D possibly corresponds to TRBD1 (6 bases). The germline V and J ends were trimmed by 3 bases and 1 base, with 13 bases remaining between them. Germline assignment: CDR1 SGHRS and CDR2 YFSETQ. The CDR3 is made up of 15 amino acids.